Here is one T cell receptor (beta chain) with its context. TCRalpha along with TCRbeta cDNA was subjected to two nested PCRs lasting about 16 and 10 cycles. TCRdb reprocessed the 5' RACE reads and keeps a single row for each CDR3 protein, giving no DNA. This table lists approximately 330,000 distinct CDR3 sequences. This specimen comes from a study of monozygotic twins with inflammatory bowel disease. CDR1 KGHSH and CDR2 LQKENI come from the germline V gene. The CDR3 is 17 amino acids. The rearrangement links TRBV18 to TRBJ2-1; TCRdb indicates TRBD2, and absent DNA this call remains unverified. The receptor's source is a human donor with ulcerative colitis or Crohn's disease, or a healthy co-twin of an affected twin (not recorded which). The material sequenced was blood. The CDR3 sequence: CASSPFLSGVNYNEQFF.